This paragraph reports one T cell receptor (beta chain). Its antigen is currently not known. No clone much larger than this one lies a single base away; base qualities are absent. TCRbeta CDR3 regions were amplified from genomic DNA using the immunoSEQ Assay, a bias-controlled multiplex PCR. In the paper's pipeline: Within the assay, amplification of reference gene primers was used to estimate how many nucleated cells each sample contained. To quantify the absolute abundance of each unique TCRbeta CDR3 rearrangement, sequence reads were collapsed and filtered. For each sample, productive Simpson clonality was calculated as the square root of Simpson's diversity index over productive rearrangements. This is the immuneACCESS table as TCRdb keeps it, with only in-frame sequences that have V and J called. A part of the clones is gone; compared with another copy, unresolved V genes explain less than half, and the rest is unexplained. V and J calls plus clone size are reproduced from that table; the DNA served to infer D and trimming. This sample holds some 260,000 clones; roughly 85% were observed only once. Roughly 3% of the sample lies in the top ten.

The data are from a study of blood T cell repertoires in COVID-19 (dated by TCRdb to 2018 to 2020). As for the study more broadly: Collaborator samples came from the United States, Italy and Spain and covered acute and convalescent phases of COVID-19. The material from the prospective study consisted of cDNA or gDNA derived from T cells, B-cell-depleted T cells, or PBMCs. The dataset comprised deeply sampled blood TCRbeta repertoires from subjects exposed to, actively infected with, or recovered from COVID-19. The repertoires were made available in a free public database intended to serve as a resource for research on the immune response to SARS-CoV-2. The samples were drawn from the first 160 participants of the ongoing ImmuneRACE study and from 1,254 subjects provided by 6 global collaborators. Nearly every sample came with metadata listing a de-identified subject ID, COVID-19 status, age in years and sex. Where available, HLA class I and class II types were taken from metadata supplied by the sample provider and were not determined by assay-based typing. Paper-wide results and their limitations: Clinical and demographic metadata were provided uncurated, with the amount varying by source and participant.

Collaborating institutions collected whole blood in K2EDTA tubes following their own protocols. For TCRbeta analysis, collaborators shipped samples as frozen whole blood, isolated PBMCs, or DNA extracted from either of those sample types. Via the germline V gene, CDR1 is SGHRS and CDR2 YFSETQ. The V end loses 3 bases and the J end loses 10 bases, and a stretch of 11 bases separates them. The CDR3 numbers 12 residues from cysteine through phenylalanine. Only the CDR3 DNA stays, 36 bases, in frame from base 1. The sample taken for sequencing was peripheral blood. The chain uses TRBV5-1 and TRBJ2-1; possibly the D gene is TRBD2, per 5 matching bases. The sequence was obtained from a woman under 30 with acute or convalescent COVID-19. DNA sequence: TGCGCCAGCAGCTCCGGGGTTCGCGAGCAGTTCTTC. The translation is CASSSGVREQFF.